Each of the 10 T cell receptor beta chains below was sequenced from the same sample in a study of T-cell memory formation after mild COVID-19. MiXCR, run by TCRdb on the 5' RACE reads, gives a single entry per CDR3 protein. Of 400,000 to 450,000 distinct CDR3 sequences listed, more than 15% are singletons. Sequencing input: PBMCs or a T cell subset sorted from them (not recorded which). The receptors here all came from a man aged 18 to 30 who had mild COVID-19 (a few samples of this study predate the infection). Cell type and time point are not known.

J is TRBJ2-5 and V is TRBV5-5; TRBD1 might be the D (7 bases). This CDR3 has 15 amino acids. Deletions cut 4 bases from V and 2 bases from J, with 15 bases between. CDR1 is SGHKS, CDR2 YYEKEE, per germline (reference sequence). CDR3 in amino acids: CASSAQGTLQETQYF. In nucleotides, the CDR3 is TGTGCCAGCAGCGCACAGGGGACTTTACAAGAGACCCAGTACTTC.

The chain recombines TRBV6-5 with TRBJ2-1; 13 nucleotides match TRBD2. Germline lookup yields CDR1 MNHEY and CDR2 SVGAGI. CDR3 length: 16 amino acids. With V trimmed by 6 bases and J by 2 bases, 4 bases remained unmatched. The CDR3 loop is CASSRLAGGAYNEQFF. In DNA, the CDR3 is TGTGCCAGCAGCCGACTAGCGGGGGGTGCCTACAATGAGCAGTTCTTC.

This clonotype was recorded at least ten times. J is TRBJ1-2 and V is TRBV7-3, with D uncertain. Trimming shortened V by 8 bases and J by 8 bases, and 18 bases separated the two germline ends. Germline CDR1 is SGHTA and CDR2 is FQGTGA. This CDR3 region has 13 residues. The CDR3 coding sequence is TGTGCCAGCGGTGCCCCGGACGGTTCCGGCTACACCTTC. This encodes CASGAPDGSGYTF. Drawing the rest from reference TRBV7-3 and TRBJ1-2, the complete variable domain is GAGVSQTPSNKVTEKGKYVELRCDPISGHTALYWYRQSLGQGPEFLIYFQGTGAADDSGLPNDRFFAVRPEGSVSTLKIQRTERGDSAVYLCASGAPDGSGYTFGSGTRLTVV.

Many counts were recorded for this clonotype. The chain couples TRBV11-2 to TRBJ2-5, with no clear D. The V end lost 6 bases, the J end lost 5 bases, and 7 bases lay between the germline ends. The length of the CDR3 is 11 residues. The germline V gene encodes CDR1 SGHAT and CDR2 FQNNGV. CDR3 region: CASSGRETQYF. DNA for the CDR3: TGTGCCAGCAGTGGCAGGGAGACCCAGTACTTC. The full variable domain, in which reference TRBV11-2 and TRBJ2-5 provide the parts outside the CDR3, is EAGVAQSPRYKIIEKRQSVAFWCNPISGHATLYWYQQILGQGPKLLIQFQNNGVVDDSQLPKDRFSAERLKGVDSTLKIQPAKLEDSAVYLCASSGRETQYFGPGTRLLVL.

The rearrangement uses TRBV2 and TRBJ2-7; D gene unclear. Germline V CDR1 and CDR2: SNHLY, FYNNEI. Trimming took off 9 bases at V and 3 bases at J, with 15 bases between the two ends. The CDR3 sequence is 13 residues long. CDR3 in amino acids: CARGRGENYEQYV. Written as DNA, the CDR3 is TGTGCCAGGGGTCGAGGTGAGAACTACGAGCAGTACGTC.

This sequence joins TRBV20-1 and TRBJ2-3, with D unresolved. Trimming stripped 6 bases from V and 7 bases from J, with 20 bases between. CDR3 length: 14 residues. The germline gives CDR1 DFQATT, CDR2 SNEGSKA (reference sequence). CDR3 loop: CSALTQFLVNTQYF. For the CDR3, the DNA is TGCAGTGCACTGACACAGTTTCTTGTGAATACGCAGTATTTT.

This clonotype was seen only a few times. V is TRBV5-1 and J is TRBJ2-5; 8 positions match TRBD1. V trimming: 4 bases; J trimming: 2 bases; junction bases outside the gene matches: 7. The CDR3 contains 15 residues. The germline CDR1 and CDR2 sequences are SGHRS and YFSETQ. The CDR3 DNA reads TGCGCCAGCAGCACCCGGGACAGGCATCAAGAGACCCAGTACTTC. This translates into CASSTRDRHQETQYF.

The chain has TRBV7-8 and TRBJ2-7; perhaps TRBD1 as D (5 bases). V was clipped by 6 bases and J by 0 bases, with 15 bases between them. There are 15 residues in the CDR3. Germline CDR1 is SGHVS and CDR2 is FQNEAQ. The DNA for the CDR3 is TGTGCCAGCAGTTTTGGCCAGGGCAGCTCCTACGAGCAGTACGTC. It encodes CASSFGQGSSYEQYV.

This sequence joins TRBV5-6 and TRBJ2-3, with a tentative D call TRBD2 (7 bases). Germline V gene sequence: CDR1 SGHDT, CDR2 YYEEEE. V lost 1 base, J lost 5 bases, and 11 bases lay in between. The CDR3 length is 14 residues. The CDR3, as DNA: TGTGCCAGCAGCTTGCGGGGGGCTGAAGATACGCAGTATTTT. Amino acid sequence: CASSLRGAEDTQYF.

In this sample, this clonotype turned up a few times. V and J are TRBV12-3 or TRBV12-4 and TRBJ1-1, with D tentatively TRBD1 (6 bases). V was clipped by 8 bases and J by 0 bases, with 16 bases between them. The CDR3 has 15 residues. This chain's CDR3 is CASSRVGHLNTEAFF. The CDR3 nucleotides are TGTGCCAGCTCCCGTGTGGGACACTTGAACACTGAAGCTTTCTTT.